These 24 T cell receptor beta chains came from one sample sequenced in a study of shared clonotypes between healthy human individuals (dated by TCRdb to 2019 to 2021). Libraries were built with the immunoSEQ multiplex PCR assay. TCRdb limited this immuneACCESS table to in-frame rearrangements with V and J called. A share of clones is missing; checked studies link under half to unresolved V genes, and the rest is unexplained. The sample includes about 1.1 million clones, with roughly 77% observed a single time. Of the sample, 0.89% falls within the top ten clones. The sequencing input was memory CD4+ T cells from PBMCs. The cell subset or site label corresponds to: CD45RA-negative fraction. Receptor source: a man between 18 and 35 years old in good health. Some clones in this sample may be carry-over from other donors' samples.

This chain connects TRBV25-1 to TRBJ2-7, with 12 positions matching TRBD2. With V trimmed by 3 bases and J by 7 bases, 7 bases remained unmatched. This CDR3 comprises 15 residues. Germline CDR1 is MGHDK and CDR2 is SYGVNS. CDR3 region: CASSDPASGRGEQYF. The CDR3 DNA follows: TGTGCCAGCAGTGATCCGGCTAGCGGGAGGGGTGAGCAGTACTTC.

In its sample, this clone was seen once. This CDR3 reads CASSPTGSYSNQPQHF. DNA for the CDR3: TGTGCCAGCAGCCCAACAGGGAGTTATAGCAATCAGCCCCAGCATTTT. V and J are TRBV7-2 and TRBJ1-5; tentatively, D is TRBD1 (6 bases). The V gene's germline CDR1 is SGHTA and CDR2 FQGNSA. The CDR3 is 16 amino acids. V gave up 5 bases and J gave up 0 bases, with 14 bases separating them.

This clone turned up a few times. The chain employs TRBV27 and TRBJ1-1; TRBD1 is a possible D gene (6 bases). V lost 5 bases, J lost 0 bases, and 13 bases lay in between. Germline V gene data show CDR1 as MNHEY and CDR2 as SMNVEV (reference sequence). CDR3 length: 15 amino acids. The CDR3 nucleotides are TGTGCCAGCAGTGTAGACAGGTGGATGAACACTGAAGCTTTCTTT. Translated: CASSVDRWMNTEAFF.

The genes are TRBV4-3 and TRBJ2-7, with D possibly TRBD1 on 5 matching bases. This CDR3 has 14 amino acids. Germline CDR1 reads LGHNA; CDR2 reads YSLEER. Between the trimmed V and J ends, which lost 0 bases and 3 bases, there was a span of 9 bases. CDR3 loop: CASSQDRQSYEQYF. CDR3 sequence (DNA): TGCGCCAGCAGCCAAGATCGACAGAGCTACGAGCAGTACTTC.

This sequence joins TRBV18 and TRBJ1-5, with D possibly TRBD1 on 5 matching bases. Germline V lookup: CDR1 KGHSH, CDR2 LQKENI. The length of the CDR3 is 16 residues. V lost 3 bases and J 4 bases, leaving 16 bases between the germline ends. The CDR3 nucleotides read TGTGCCAGCTCACCCGGGGATGGGGGACGGAATCAGCCCCAGCATTTT. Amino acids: CASSPGDGGRNQPQHF.

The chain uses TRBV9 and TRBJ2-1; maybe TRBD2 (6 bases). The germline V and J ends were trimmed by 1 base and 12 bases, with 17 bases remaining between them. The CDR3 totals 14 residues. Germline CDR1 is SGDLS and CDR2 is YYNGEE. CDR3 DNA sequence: TGTGCCAGCAGCGTAAGCGGGCCTTACGACGGGCAGTTCTTC. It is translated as CASSVSGPYDGQFF. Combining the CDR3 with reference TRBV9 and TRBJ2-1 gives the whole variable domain DSGVTQTPKHLITATGQRVTLRCSPRSGDLSVYWYQQSLDQGLQFLIQYYNGEERAKGNILERFSAQQFPDLHSELNLSSLELGDSALYFCASSVSGPYDGQFFGPGTRLTVL.

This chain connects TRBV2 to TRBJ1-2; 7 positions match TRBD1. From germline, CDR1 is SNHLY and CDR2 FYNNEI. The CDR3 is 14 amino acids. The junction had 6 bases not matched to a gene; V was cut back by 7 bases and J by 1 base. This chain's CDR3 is CASIGTEINYGYTF. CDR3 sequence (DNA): TGTGCCAGCATCGGGACAGAGATTAACTATGGCTACACCTTC.

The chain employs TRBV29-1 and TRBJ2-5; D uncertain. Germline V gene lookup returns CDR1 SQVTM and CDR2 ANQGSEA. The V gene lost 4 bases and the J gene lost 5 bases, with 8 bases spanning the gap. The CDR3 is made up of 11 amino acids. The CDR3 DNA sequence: TGCAGCGTTGCCCTCAAGGAGACCCAGTACTTC. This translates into CSVALKETQYF.

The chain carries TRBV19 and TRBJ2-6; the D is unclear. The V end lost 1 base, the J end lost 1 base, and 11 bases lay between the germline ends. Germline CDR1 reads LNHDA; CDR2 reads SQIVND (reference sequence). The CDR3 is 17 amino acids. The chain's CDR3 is CASSIGDIPSGANVLTF. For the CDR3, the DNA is TGTGCCAGTAGTATAGGCGACATCCCGTCTGGGGCCAACGTCCTGACTTTC.

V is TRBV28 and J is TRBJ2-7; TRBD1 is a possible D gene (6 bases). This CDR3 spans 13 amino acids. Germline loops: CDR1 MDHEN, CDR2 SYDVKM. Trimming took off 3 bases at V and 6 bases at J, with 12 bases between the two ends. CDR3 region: CASSFSDSREQYF. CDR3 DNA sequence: TGTGCCAGCAGTTTTTCGGACAGTCGCGAGCAGTACTTC.

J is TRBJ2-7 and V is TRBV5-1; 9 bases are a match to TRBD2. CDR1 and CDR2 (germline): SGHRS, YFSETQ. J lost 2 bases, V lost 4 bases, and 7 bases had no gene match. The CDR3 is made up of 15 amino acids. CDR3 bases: TGCGCCAGCAGCATAATAGCGGGAGCACCCTACGAGCAGTACTTC. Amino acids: CASSIIAGAPYEQYF.

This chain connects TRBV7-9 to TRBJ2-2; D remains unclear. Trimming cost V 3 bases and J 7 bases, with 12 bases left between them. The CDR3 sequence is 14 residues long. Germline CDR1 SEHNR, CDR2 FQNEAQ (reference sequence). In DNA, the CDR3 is TGTGCCAGCAGCTTGGTTGAGCGAGACGGGGAGCTGTTTTTT. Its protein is CASSLVERDGELFF.

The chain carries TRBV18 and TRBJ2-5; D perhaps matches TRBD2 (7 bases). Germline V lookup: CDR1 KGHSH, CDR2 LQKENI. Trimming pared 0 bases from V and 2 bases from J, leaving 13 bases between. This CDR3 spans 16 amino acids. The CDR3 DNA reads TGTGCCAGCTCACCACCCAGGGGTAGCGGGCAAGAGACCCAGTACTTC. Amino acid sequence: CASSPPRGSGQETQYF.

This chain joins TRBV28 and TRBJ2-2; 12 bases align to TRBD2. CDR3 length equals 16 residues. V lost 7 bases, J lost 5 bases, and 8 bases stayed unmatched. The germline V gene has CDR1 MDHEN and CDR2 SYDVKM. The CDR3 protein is CASNLAGGRRTGELFF. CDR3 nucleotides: TGTGCCAGCAACCTAGCGGGAGGGCGAAGAACCGGGGAGCTGTTTTTT. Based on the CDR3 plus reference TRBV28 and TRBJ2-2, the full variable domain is DVKVTQSSRYLVKRTGEKVFLECVQDMDHENMFWYRQDPGLGLRLIYFSYDVKMKEKGDIPEGYSVSREKKERFSLILESASTNQTSMYLCASNLAGGRRTGELFFGEGSRLTVL.

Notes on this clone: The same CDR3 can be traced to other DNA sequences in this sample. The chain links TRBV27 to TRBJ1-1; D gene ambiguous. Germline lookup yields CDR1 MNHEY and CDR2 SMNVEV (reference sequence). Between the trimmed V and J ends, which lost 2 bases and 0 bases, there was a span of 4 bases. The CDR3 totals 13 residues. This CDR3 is CASSLGMNTEAFF. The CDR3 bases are TGTGCCAGCAGTTTAGGCATGAACACTGAAGCTTTCTTT.

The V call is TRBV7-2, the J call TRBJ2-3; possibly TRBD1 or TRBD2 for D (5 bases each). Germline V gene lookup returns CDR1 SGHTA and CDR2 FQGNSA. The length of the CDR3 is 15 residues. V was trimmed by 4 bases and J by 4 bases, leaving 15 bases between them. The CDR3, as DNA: TGTGCCAGCAGCTACCGGGACCACGGCTCAGATACGCAGTATTTT. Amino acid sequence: CASSYRDHGSDTQYF.

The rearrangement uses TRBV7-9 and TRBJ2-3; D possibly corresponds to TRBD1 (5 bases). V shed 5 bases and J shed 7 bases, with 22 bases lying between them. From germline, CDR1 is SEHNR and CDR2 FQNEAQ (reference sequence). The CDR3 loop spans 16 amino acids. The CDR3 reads CASSLGWGIQDHTQYF. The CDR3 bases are TGTGCCAGCAGCCTCGGCTGGGGTATACAGGACCATACGCAGTATTTT.

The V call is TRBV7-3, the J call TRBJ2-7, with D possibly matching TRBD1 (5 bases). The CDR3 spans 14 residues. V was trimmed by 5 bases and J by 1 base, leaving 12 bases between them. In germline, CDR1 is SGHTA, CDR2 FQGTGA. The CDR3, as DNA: TGTGCCAGCAGCCCTAACAGACAGTCCTACGAGCAGTACTTC. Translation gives CASSPNRQSYEQYF.

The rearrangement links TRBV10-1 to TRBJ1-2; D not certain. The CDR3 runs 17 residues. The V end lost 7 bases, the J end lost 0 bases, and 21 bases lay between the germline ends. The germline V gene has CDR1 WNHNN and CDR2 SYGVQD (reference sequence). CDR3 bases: TGCGCCAGCATCAATAAAAGGACGGCCCTTCCTAACTATGGCTACACCTTC. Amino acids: CASINKRTALPNYGYTF.

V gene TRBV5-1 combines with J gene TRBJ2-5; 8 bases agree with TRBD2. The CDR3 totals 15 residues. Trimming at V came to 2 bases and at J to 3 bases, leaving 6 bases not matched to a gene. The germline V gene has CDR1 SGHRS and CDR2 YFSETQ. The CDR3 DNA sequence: TGCGCCAGCAGCTTCTACGGGGGGGAAGAAGAGACCCAGTACTTC. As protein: CASSFYGGEEETQYF.

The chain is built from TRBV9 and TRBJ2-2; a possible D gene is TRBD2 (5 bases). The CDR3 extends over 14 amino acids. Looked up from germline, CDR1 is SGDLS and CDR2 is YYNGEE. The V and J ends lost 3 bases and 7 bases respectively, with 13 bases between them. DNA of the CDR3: TGTGCCAGCAGCGCCGGGCTAGCAGGCGGGGAGCTGTTTTTT. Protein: CASSAGLAGGELFF.

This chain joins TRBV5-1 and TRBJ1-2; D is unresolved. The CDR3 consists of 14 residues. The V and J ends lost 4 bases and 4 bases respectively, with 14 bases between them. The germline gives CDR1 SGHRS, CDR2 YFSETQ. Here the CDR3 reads CASSPPPPLYGYTF. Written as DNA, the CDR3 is TGCGCCAGCAGCCCGCCCCCGCCCCTCTATGGCTACACCTTC.

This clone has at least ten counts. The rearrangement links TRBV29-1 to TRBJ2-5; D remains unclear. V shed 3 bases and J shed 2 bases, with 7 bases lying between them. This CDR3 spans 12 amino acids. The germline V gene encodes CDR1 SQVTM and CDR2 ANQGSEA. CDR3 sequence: CSVDERQETQYF. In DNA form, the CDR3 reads TGCAGCGTTGATGAGAGACAAGAGACCCAGTACTTC.

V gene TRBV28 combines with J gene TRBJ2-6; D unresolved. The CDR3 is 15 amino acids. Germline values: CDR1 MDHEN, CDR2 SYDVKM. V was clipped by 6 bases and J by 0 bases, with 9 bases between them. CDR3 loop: CASSTPGSGANVLTF. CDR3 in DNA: TGTGCCAGCAGCACTCCGGGCTCTGGGGCCAACGTCCTGACTTTC. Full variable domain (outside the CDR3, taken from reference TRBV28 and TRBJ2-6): DVKVTQSSRYLVKRTGEKVFLECVQDMDHENMFWYRQDPGLGLRLIYFSYDVKMKEKGDIPEGYSVSREKKERFSLILESASTNQTSMYLCASSTPGSGANVLTFGAGSRLTVL.